This entry lists 9 T cell receptor beta chains sequenced from one sample in a study of PD-1 blockade in classical Hodgkin lymphoma. Time point noted: cycle 4 day 1 (C4D1), after six to seven weeks of nivolumab. In every patient, relapse followed autologous stem cell transplantation, while exposure to brentuximab vedotin differed. The protocol was immunoSEQ multiplex PCR, while the TCRdb copy is restricted to in-frame clones and leaves out a portion. The data show some 100,000 clones, 90% to 95% seen once. The starting material was peripheral blood mononuclear cells (PBMCs), obtained before the fourth cycle of nivolumab. The receptors stem from a human donor with classical Hodgkin lymphoma.

The gene calls are TRBV16 and TRBJ1-3; no clear D gene. Germline V gene data show CDR1 as KGHSY and CDR2 as FQNENV. CDR3 length: 16 amino acids. Trimming removed 4 bases at V and 0 bases at J, with 13 bases between. The CDR3 coding sequence is TGTGCCAGCAGCCGTGAGTCCGATATCTCTGGAAACACCATATATTTT. Translated, it gives CASSRESDISGNTIYF.

The chain has TRBV15 and TRBJ2-7, with 8 nucleotides matching TRBD1. Germline V gene lookup returns CDR1 LNHNV and CDR2 YYDKDF (reference sequence). The CDR3 consists of 15 residues. J lost 3 bases, V lost 0 bases, and 4 bases had no gene match. The CDR3 nucleotides are TGTGCCACCAGCAGAGACGGCGGACAGGGCTACGAGCAGTACTTC. It codes for CATSRDGGQGYEQYF.

V usage is TRBV28 and J usage is TRBJ1-1, with D possibly matching TRBD1 (5 bases). V lost 6 bases and J 6 bases, leaving 14 bases between the germline ends. Germline values: CDR1 MDHEN, CDR2 SYDVKM. This CDR3 has 13 amino acids. CDR3 in DNA: TGTGCCAGCAGCACCGGTGGGGGACCTGAAGCTTTCTTT. Its translation: CASSTGGGPEAFF.

This chain uses TRBV11-2 with TRBJ1-1; 8 bases match TRBD1. V was pared by 6 bases and J by 5 bases, with 8 bases of the junction left unmatched. CDR1 and CDR2 from the germline V gene are SGHAT and FQNNGV. CDR3 length: 14 residues. CDR3 sequence: CASRTNRGRTEAFF. CDR3 DNA: TGTGCCAGCAGAACAAACAGGGGGAGGACTGAAGCTTTCTTT. Using reference TRBV11-2 and TRBJ1-1 for the parts outside the CDR3, the full variable domain is EAGVAQSPRYKIIEKRQSVAFWCNPISGHATLYWYQQILGQGPKLLIQFQNNGVVDDSQLPKDRFSAERLKGVDSTLKIQPAKLEDSAVYLCASRTNRGRTEAFFGQGTRLTVV.

The rearrangement joins TRBV5-1 to TRBJ1-4; possibly TRBD1 for D (5 bases). Germline-derived CDR1 and CDR2 are SGHRS and YFSETQ. Between the trimmed V and J ends, which lost 2 bases and 3 bases, there was a span of 17 bases. This CDR3 has 17 residues. CDR3 region: CASSFQGGRGANEKLFF. The CDR3 DNA reads as TGCGCCAGCAGCTTCCAGGGTGGGCGGGGTGCTAATGAAAAACTGTTTTTT.

The chain couples TRBV6-1 to TRBJ2-5; 8 nucleotides line up with TRBD1. CDR1 MNHNS and CDR2 SASEGT come from the germline V gene. This CDR3 is built from 13 residues. J lost 5 bases, V lost 5 bases, and 4 bases had no gene match. The CDR3 protein is CASSRDRPETQYF. The CDR3 region has the DNA TGTGCCAGCAGTCGGGACAGGCCGGAGACCCAGTACTTC.

The chain couples TRBV4-1 to TRBJ2-7, with no clear D. The ends were cut back, 0 bases at V and 5 bases at J, with 14 bases in the middle. The CDR3 sequence is 15 residues long. The germline CDR1 and CDR2 sequences are MGHRA and YSYEKL. CDR3 residues: CASSQDLRQSNEQYF. As DNA, the CDR3 is TGCGCCAGCAGCCAAGATTTGCGGCAGTCAAACGAGCAGTACTTC.

This chain uses TRBV5-1 with TRBJ2-2; 10 bases align to TRBD1. CDR3 length: 15 amino acids. The J segment lost 7 bases and the V segment lost 4 bases, leaving 7 bases of the junction unmatched. Germline lookup yields CDR1 SGHRS and CDR2 YFSETQ. The CDR3 DNA follows: TGCGCCAGCAGCCCCGGACAGGGGGTCGGCGGGGAGCTGTTTTTT. This encodes CASSPGQGVGGELFF.

The V and J genes are TRBV28 and TRBJ1-2; possibly TRBD1 for D (6 bases). This CDR3 spans 14 amino acids. Trimming removed 3 bases at V and 7 bases at J, with 15 bases between. Germline V CDR1 and CDR2: MDHEN, SYDVKM. The CDR3 nucleotides read TGTGCCAGCAGTTTGGGGGGGGCGCAGTTTGGCTACACCTTC. Translation gives CASSLGGAQFGYTF.